This T cell receptor beta chain was captured by sequencing in a study of blood T cell repertoires in COVID-19. The protocol was immunoSEQ multiplex PCR, while the TCRdb copy is restricted to in-frame clones and leaves out a portion. The data hold 110,000 or so clones, with 77% observed a single time. Between the trimmed V and J ends, which lost 7 bases and 5 bases, there was a span of 14 bases. Germline V lookup: CDR1 MDHEN, CDR2 SYDVKM. The CDR3 loop spans 13 amino acids. This TCR derives from a human donor in a cohort sampled during active COVID-19. The chain has TRBV28 and TRBJ1-2, with D perhaps matching TRBD1 (6 bases). The specimen sequenced was peripheral blood. CDR3 sequence (DNA): TGTGCCAGCACTATTGACAGGCTTTATGGCTACACCTTC. This sequence encodes CASTIDRLYGYTF.